The 13 T cell receptor beta chains given below trace back to one sample, sequenced in a study of memory CD4+ T cells and cytomegalovirus serostatus. The sort gate was single viable CD3+CD4+CD8-CD45RO+ cells for memory CD4+ T cells. The method was immunoSEQ multiplex PCR; TCRdb's version includes in-frame clones alone and lacks a portion of them. The sample shows just under 95,000 clones, 80% of them seen only once. Sequencing was carried out using memory CD4+ T cells from blood. Receptors originate from an adult in good health and CMV-seropositive.

The rearrangement links TRBV28 to TRBJ2-5; D uncertain. The CDR3 runs 15 residues. The germline V gene encodes CDR1 MDHEN and CDR2 SYDVKM. Trimming cost V 5 bases and J 0 bases, with 13 bases left between them. The DNA of the CDR3 is TGTGCCAGCAGTCCTCTTTCAGGCAACCAAGAGACCCAGTACTTC. It encodes CASSPLSGNQETQYF.

The rearrangement joins TRBV28 to TRBJ1-2, with D maybe TRBD1 (6 bases). Per the germline V gene, CDR1 is MDHEN and CDR2 is SYDVKM. The germline V and J ends were trimmed by 7 bases and 5 bases, with 17 bases remaining between them. This CDR3 comprises 14 residues. The CDR3 DNA reads TGTGCCAGCACCACGAGTGGGGGGCTTTATGGCTACACCTTC. Translation: CASTTSGGLYGYTF.

The rearrangement joins TRBV5-6 to TRBJ1-3; D not certain. V lost 4 bases, J lost 3 bases, and 14 bases lay in between. The CDR3 consists of 15 residues. CDR1 is SGHDT, CDR2 YYEEEE, per germline. The CDR3 nucleotides read TGTGCCAGCAGCGTCCCAACGGACGGTGGAAACACCATATATTTT. This translates into CASSVPTDGGNTIYF.

The rearrangement joins TRBV29-1 to TRBJ2-7; the match to TRBD2 covers 11 bases. V shed 7 bases, J shed 6 bases, and the junction held 11 bases outside the gene matches. Germline CDR1 reads SQVTM; CDR2 reads ANQGSEA. CDR3 length equals 14 residues. The CDR3 is CSGSVAGGIGEQYF. DNA for the CDR3: TGCAGCGGCTCTGTAGCGGGAGGGATCGGCGAGCAGTACTTC.

The chain employs TRBV10-1 and TRBJ2-1; the D is unclear. Germline CDR1 WNHNN, CDR2 SYGVQD (reference sequence). The CDR3 length is 13 residues. The V and J ends lost 4 bases and 9 bases respectively, with 13 bases between them. For the CDR3, the DNA is TGCGCCAGCAGTGGAAATCATGGTGGTGAGCAGTTCTTC. This codes for CASSGNHGGEQFF.

The J gene is TRBJ2-1, the V gene TRBV30; 12 nucleotides match TRBD2. The germline V gene encodes CDR1 GTSNPN and CDR2 SVGIG (reference sequence). CDR3 length equals 16 residues. V lost 3 bases to trimming and J lost 7 bases; unmatched junction nucleotides: 10. For the CDR3, the DNA is TGTGCCTGGAGCGTTCCGACTAGCGGGAGTGGGAATGAGCAGTTCTTC. This sequence encodes CAWSVPTSGSGNEQFF.

V gene TRBV6-1 combines with J gene TRBJ1-2, with 9 bases matching TRBD1. The J segment lost 7 bases and the V segment lost 6 bases, leaving 9 bases of the junction unmatched. The CDR3 loop spans 14 amino acids. The germline gives CDR1 MNHNS, CDR2 SASEGT. The CDR3 DNA follows: TGTGCCAGCAGGACCACAGGGGGCGCGGGTGGCTACACCTTC. This sequence encodes CASRTTGGAGGYTF.

The chain employs TRBV10-3 and TRBJ2-1; a possible D gene is TRBD1 (5 bases). With 10 bases removed from V and 4 bases from J, the gap between germline ends came to 20 bases. The length of the CDR3 is 15 residues. Per the germline V gene, CDR1 is ENHRY and CDR2 is SYGVKD. The CDR3 reads CASRPPGLGYNEQFF. CDR3 nucleotide sequence: TGTGCCAGCCGTCCTCCAGGGTTGGGGTACAATGAGCAGTTCTTC.

V usage is TRBV19 and J usage is TRBJ2-3; D might be TRBD1 (6 bases). With 3 bases removed from V and 7 bases from J, the gap between germline ends came to 14 bases. In germline, CDR1 is LNHDA, CDR2 SQIVND (reference sequence). The CDR3 runs to 14 residues. The DNA for the CDR3 is TGTGCCAGTAGTATTCGTTTAGGGGGAAATACGCAGTATTTT. This gives the protein CASSIRLGGNTQYF.

The V call is TRBV28, the J call TRBJ2-7; 7 nucleotides align to TRBD2. V was clipped by 6 bases and J by 4 bases; unmatched bases: 9. The germline V gene encodes CDR1 MDHEN and CDR2 SYDVKM. The CDR3 contains 14 residues. This chain's CDR3 is CASSPTSVAYEQYF. The CDR3 DNA reads TGTGCCAGCAGCCCCACTAGCGTCGCGTACGAGCAGTACTTC.

In this sample, this clone turned up a few times. The chain employs TRBV6-1 and TRBJ2-7; tentative D call: TRBD2 (6 bases). There are 15 residues in the CDR3. V was pared by 1 base and J by 3 bases, with 13 bases between. Germline-derived CDR1 and CDR2 are MNHNS and SASEGT. DNA of the CDR3: TGTGCCAGCAGTGAAGTATCGGAGGGCTACTACGAGCAGTACTTC. Translating gives CASSEVSEGYYEQYF.

CDR3 sequence (DNA): TGTGCCAGCAGTTTCGGGAGGGGTGGTCGCGCAGATACGCAGTATTTT. As protein: CASSFGRGGRADTQYF. The V gene is TRBV28, the J gene TRBJ2-3; 8 nucleotides align to TRBD2. CDR1 is MDHEN and CDR2 is SYDVKM in the germline V gene. The CDR3 covers 16 residues. V was clipped by 3 bases and J by 4 bases; unmatched bases: 9.

The chain joins TRBV5-1 to TRBJ2-1; TRBD1 aligns across 7 bases. After removal of 0 bases from V and 6 bases from J, the junction contained 3 bases not matched to a gene. Germline CDR1 SGHRS, CDR2 YFSETQ. This CDR3 is 14 amino acids long. Written as DNA, the CDR3 is TGCGCCAGCAGCTTGGATTCAGGGGGCAATGAGCAGTTCTTC. Translated, it gives CASSLDSGGNEQFF.